The text below deals with one TCR beta chain. The sample is drawn from a study of blood T cell repertoires in COVID-19. Study as a whole: Acute and convalescent COVID-19 specimens originated in the United States, Italy and Spain.

Data came from immunoSEQ multiplex PCR; TCRdb stores just in-frame clones and leaves some out. The sample records 180,000 or so clones, 80% being singletons. Germline CDR1 reads SGDLS; CDR2 reads YYNGEE. This CDR3 has 15 residues. V was clipped by 2 bases and J by 4 bases; unmatched bases: 6. The study recruited people aged about 18 to 89 years across approximately 23 US areas. The clonotype was recovered from a man between 60 and 70 years old who had been exposed to COVID-19. The sample taken for sequencing was PBMCs or T cells enriched from blood (not recorded which). V gene TRBV9 combines with J gene TRBJ1-1; 9 bases map to TRBD1. CDR3 DNA sequence: TGTGCCAGCAGCGTTACAGGGGGCGGGGGCACTGAAGCTTTCTTT. This gives the protein CASSVTGGGGTEAFF.